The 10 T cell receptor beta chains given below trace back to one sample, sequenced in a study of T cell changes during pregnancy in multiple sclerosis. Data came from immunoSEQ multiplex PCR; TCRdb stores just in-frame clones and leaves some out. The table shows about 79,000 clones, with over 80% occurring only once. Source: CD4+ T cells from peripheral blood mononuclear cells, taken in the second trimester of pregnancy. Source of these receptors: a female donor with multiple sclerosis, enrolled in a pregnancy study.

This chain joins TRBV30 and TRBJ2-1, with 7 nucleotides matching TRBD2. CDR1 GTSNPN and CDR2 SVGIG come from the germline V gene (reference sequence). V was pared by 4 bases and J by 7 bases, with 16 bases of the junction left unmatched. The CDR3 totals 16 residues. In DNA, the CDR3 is TGTGCCTGGACCTTTCGGGCTAGCGGAGTGGTGAATGAGCAGTTCTTC. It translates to CAWTFRASGVVNEQFF.

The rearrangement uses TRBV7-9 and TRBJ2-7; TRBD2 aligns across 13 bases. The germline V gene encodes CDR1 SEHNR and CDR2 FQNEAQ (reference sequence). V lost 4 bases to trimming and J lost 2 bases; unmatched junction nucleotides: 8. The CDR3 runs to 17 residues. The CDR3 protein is CASSSGTSGKGAYEQYF. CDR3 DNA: TGTGCCAGCAGCTCAGGGACTAGCGGGAAGGGCGCCTACGAGCAGTACTTC.

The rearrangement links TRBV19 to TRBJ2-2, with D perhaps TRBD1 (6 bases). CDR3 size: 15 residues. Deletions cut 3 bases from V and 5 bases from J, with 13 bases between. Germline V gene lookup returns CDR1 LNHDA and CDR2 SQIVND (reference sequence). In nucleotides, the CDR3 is TGTGCCAGTAGTATTGTTCAGGGGACGACCGGGGAGCTGTTTTTT. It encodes CASSIVQGTTGELFF.

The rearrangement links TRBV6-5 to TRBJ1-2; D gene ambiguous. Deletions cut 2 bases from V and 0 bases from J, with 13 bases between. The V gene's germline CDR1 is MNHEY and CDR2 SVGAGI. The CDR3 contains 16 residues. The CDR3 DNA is TGTGCCAGCAGTTACGGCGCGGAAGGATCTAACTATGGCTACACCTTC. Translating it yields CASSYGAEGSNYGYTF.

For the CDR3, the DNA is TGTGCCAGCAGTGACCCATTGGACAGGACCCGCGGGGACACAGATACGCAGTATTTT. Translation gives CASSDPLDRTRGDTDTQYF. The chain is built from TRBV6-4 and TRBJ2-3, with a tentative D call TRBD1 (7 bases). This CDR3 region has 19 residues. Trimming took off 2 bases at V and 2 bases at J, with 23 bases between the two ends. Germline lookup yields CDR1 MRHNA and CDR2 SNTAGT.

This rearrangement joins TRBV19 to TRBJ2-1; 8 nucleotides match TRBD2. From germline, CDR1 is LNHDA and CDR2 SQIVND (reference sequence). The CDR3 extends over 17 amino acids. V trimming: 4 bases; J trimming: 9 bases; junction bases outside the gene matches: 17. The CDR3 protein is CASSTPSSSGGALEQFF. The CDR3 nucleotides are TGTGCCAGTAGTACCCCCTCTTCTTCCGGGGGGGCTCTTGAGCAGTTCTTC.

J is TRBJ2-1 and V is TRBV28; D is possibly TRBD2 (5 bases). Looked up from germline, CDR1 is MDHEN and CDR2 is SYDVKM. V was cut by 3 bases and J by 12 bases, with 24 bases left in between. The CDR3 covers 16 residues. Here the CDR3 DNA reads TGTGCCAGCAGTTTCCCCGACGACTACAAACAACGCATGCAGTTCTTC. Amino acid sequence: CASSFPDDYKQRMQFF. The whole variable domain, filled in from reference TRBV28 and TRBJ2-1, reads DVKVTQSSRYLVKRTGEKVFLECVQDMDHENMFWYRQDPGLGLRLIYFSYDVKMKEKGDIPEGYSVSREKKERFSLILESASTNQTSMYLCASSFPDDYKQRMQFFGPGTRLTVL.

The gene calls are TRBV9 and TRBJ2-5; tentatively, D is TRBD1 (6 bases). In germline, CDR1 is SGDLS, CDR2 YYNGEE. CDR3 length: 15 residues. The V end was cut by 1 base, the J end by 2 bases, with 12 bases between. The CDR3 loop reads CASSVSGDPQETQYF. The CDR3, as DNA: TGTGCCAGCAGCGTATCAGGGGACCCGCAAGAGACCCAGTACTTC.

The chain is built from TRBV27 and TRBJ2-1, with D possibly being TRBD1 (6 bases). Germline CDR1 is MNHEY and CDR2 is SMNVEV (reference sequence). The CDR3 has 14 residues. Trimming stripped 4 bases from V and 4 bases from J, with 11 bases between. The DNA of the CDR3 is TGTGCCAGCAGTTCCGGACAGTTTTACAATGAGCAGTTCTTC. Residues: CASSSGQFYNEQFF.

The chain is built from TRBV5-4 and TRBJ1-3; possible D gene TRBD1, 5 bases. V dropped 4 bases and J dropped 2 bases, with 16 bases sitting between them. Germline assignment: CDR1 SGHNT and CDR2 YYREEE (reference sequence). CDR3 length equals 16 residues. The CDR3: CASSADATVAGNTIYF. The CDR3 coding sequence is TGTGCCAGCAGCGCAGACGCGACAGTAGCTGGAAACACCATATATTTT.